These 18 T cell receptor beta chains were all obtained from the same sample, sequenced in a study of blood T cell repertoires in COVID-19. Clones were read by immunoSEQ multiplex PCR, and TCRdb kept only the in-frame ones, dropping some. This table holds 95,000 to 150,000 clones, over 75% found once. Sequenced: peripheral blood. The origin of the receptors is a young man with COVID-19, enrolled during active disease.

The gene calls are TRBV3-1 (or the pseudogene TRBV3-2) and TRBJ2-7; tentatively, D is TRBD2 (7 bases). Germline CDR1 reads LGHDT; CDR2 reads YNNKEL (reference sequence). The V gene lost 4 bases and the J gene lost 7 bases, with 20 bases spanning the gap. The CDR3 length is 15 residues. The CDR3 here is CASSPGGPPHVEQYF. CDR3 nucleotide sequence: TGTGCCAGCAGCCCCGGGGGGCCCCCTCATGTAGAGCAGTACTTC.

The chain has TRBV2 and TRBJ2-2; 15 bases fit TRBD2. V shed 8 bases and J 3 bases; nucleotides not matched to a gene: 7. The germline CDR1 and CDR2 sequences are SNHLY and FYNNEI. The CDR3 is made up of 17 amino acids. Here the CDR3 DNA reads TGTGCCAGCCGGACTAGCGGGAGGGGTGGATACACCGGGGAGCTGTTTTTT. Translated, it gives CASRTSGRGGYTGELFF.

CDR3 sequence reads: CASMGAGQGLSEAFF. The CDR3 DNA reads TGTGCCAGCATGGGAGCGGGACAGGGGCTAAGTGAAGCTTTCTTT. The rearrangement links TRBV28 to TRBJ1-1, with TRBD1 identical over 10 bases. The CDR3 extends over 15 amino acids. With 7 bases clipped from V and 7 bases from J, the junction kept 12 bases outside the gene matches. Germline-derived CDR1 and CDR2 are MDHEN and SYDVKM.

The sample holds a few counts of this clone. The V gene is TRBV19, the J gene TRBJ2-7; TRBD1 might be the D (5 bases). Germline-derived CDR1 and CDR2 are LNHDA and SQIVND (reference sequence). The CDR3 has 14 amino acids. With 5 bases removed from V and 6 bases from J, the gap between germline ends came to 17 bases. CDR3 region: CASSQIPQDSEQYF. The CDR3 region has the DNA TGTGCCAGTAGTCAGATACCACAGGATTCCGAGCAGTACTTC.

In its sample, this clone was seen a few times. This chain uses TRBV15 with TRBJ1-2; D may be TRBD1 (6 bases). V lost 5 bases and J lost 5, with 18 bases in between. CDR1 is LNHNV and CDR2 is YYDKDF in the germline V gene (reference sequence). CDR3 length equals 15 residues. The CDR3 DNA follows: TGTGCCACCAGCCCGTTCGGGGCTCAGGGGTATGGCTACACCTTC. It yields the protein CATSPFGAQGYGYTF.

The rearrangement links TRBV6-2 or TRBV6-3 to TRBJ2-5; 10 bases are a match to TRBD1. Germline V CDR1 and CDR2: MNHEY, SVGEGT. J was trimmed by 4 bases and V by 4 bases; bases with no gene match: 0. The CDR3 has 13 residues. The CDR3 DNA follows: TGTGCCAGCAGTTGGACAGGGGGAGAGACCCAGTACTTC. The encoded protein is CASSWTGGETQYF.

The J gene is TRBJ1-4, the V gene TRBV5-5; D is unresolved. CDR3 length: 16 amino acids. Per germline, CDR1 SGHKS and CDR2 YYEKEE (reference sequence). The V end lost 0 bases, the J end lost 0 bases, and 9 bases lay between the germline ends. CDR3 sequence reads: CASSLGASATNEKLFF. The CDR3 DNA follows: TGTGCCAGCAGCTTGGGGGCCTCCGCAACTAATGAAAAACTGTTTTTT.

A few counts support this clone. The gene calls are TRBV7-2 and TRBJ1-2; D is uncertain. CDR1 is SGHTA and CDR2 is FQGNSA in the germline V gene. The V and J ends lost 3 bases and 2 bases respectively, with 16 bases between them. The CDR3 has 16 residues. CDR3 protein: CASSFQADRPNYGYTF. CDR3 DNA sequence: TGTGCCAGCAGCTTTCAGGCAGACCGCCCCAACTATGGCTACACCTTC.

The CDR3 loop is CASSFPNRVLQFF. The CDR3 region has the DNA TGTGCCAGCAGTTTCCCTAACCGGGTCTTGCAGTTCTTC. This chain uses TRBV27 with TRBJ2-1; no firm D call. Deletions cut 3 bases from V and 12 bases from J, with 15 bases between. This CDR3 is built from 13 residues. The germline gives CDR1 MNHEY, CDR2 SMNVEV (reference sequence).

This clone was observed a few times. The chain uses TRBV19 and TRBJ2-1, with TRBD1 matching 7 bases. The CDR3 runs 16 residues. Germline-derived CDR1 and CDR2 are LNHDA and SQIVND (reference sequence). With V trimmed by 3 bases and J by 1 base, 6 bases remained unmatched. The CDR3 is CASSIPPRGSYNEQFF. DNA for the CDR3: TGTGCCAGTAGTATCCCCCCCAGGGGGTCCTACAATGAGCAGTTCTTC. The full variable domain, in which reference TRBV19 and TRBJ2-1 provide the parts outside the CDR3, is DGGITQSPKYLFRKEGQNVTLSCEQNLNHDAMYWYRQDPGQGLRLIYYSQIVNDFQKGDIAEGYSVSREKKESFPLTVTSAQKNPTAFYLCASSIPPRGSYNEQFFGPGTRLTVL.

This clone showed up just once. V and J are TRBV15 and TRBJ2-7; 9 bases map to TRBD1. Germline loops: CDR1 LNHNV, CDR2 YYDKDF (reference sequence). After removal of 3 bases from V and 2 bases from J, the junction contained 8 bases not matched to a gene. The CDR3 has 16 residues. CDR3 nucleotide sequence: TGTGCCACCAGCAGCGTCGGGACAGGGCGTCCCTACGAGCAGTACTTC. Translation gives CATSSVGTGRPYEQYF.

V is TRBV5-1 and J is TRBJ2-1, with a tentative D call TRBD2 (5 bases). The ends were cut back, 5 bases at V and 8 bases at J, with 17 bases in the middle. The CDR3 has 14 residues. Germline-derived CDR1 and CDR2 are SGHRS and YFSETQ. The CDR3, as DNA: TGCGCCAGCAGTCCGGGTCAGGTGGAGGATGAGCAGTTCTTC. Translation: CASSPGQVEDEQFF.

This clone turned up a few times. The chain carries TRBV6-5 and TRBJ2-1, with D maybe TRBD2 (5 bases). The ends were cut back, 2 bases at V and 6 bases at J, with 17 bases in the middle. CDR3 length equals 16 residues. Per the germline V gene, CDR1 is MNHEY and CDR2 is SVGAGI. The CDR3, as DNA: TGTGCCAGCAGTTACCCGACTGGCGGAGGCTTCAATGAGCAGTTCTTC. Protein: CASSYPTGGGFNEQFF.

This chain links TRBV5-5 with TRBJ2-3; TRBD2 aligns across 7 bases. Germline-derived CDR1 and CDR2 are SGHKS and YYEKEE (reference sequence). The trim removed 4 bases at V and 2 bases at J, leaving 7 bases unmatched. CDR3 size: 15 residues. CDR3 protein: CASSREGRYTDTQYF. The CDR3 region has the DNA TGTGCCAGCAGCAGGGAGGGACGGTACACAGATACGCAGTATTTT.

The chain links TRBV10-3 to TRBJ1-1; 7 positions agree with TRBD1. Germline CDR1 reads ENHRY; CDR2 reads SYGVKD. Trimming cost V 3 bases and J 5 bases; bases outside gene matches: 6. The CDR3 is 14 residues long. The CDR3 spells CAISDAGGGTEAFF. In nucleotides, the CDR3 is TGTGCCATCAGTGATGCAGGGGGAGGTACTGAAGCTTTCTTT.

This rearrangement joins TRBV6-4 to TRBJ1-6, with D uncertain. Per the germline V gene, CDR1 is MRHNA and CDR2 is SNTAGT. CDR3 length: 15 amino acids. Trimming pared 0 bases from V and 5 bases from J, leaving 8 bases between. CDR3 sequence reads: CASSDSTGDNSPLHF. The CDR3 DNA is TGTGCCAGCAGTGACTCGACGGGAGATAATTCACCCCTCCACTTT.

This clone was observed a single time. The same CDR3 is also encoded by other DNA sequences in this sample. The chain couples TRBV5-6 to TRBJ2-7, with D tentatively TRBD1 (6 bases). Germline V gene lookup returns CDR1 SGHDT and CDR2 YYEEEE. Trimming shortened V by 2 bases and J by 2 bases, and 11 bases separated the two germline ends. This CDR3 region has 14 residues. The CDR3 region has the DNA TGTGCCAGCAGCTTCGGGACACTAACCTACGAGCAGTACTTC. It translates to CASSFGTLTYEQYF.

This clone appeared a few times. The chain combines TRBV11-3 with TRBJ1-5; D uncertain. V gave up 5 bases and J gave up 5 bases, with 16 bases separating them. Germline V gene sequence: CDR1 SGHNT, CDR2 YENEEA. The CDR3 consists of 15 residues. The DNA for the CDR3 is TGTGCCAGCAGCCCACATGCTTTGCCCGATCAGCCCCAGCATTTT. Protein: CASSPHALPDQPQHF.